This T cell receptor beta chain was identified in a study of T cell repertoires in cytomegalovirus infection. The overall study: Public TCR beta signatures provided an indication of both CMV infection and a matching HLA type. Whole-study results and caveats: Ex vivo, HLA-C-restricted CMV-specific TCR beta clonotypes prevailed over the rest of the response. Carriers of CMV and the relevant HLA type were discriminated by public TCR beta frequency.

MiXCR was run by TCRdb on the reads, yielding one entry per CDR3 protein. This table has 65,000 to 95,000 distinct CDR3 sequences, 3.7% appearing once. The CDR3 is 14 residues long. The V and J ends lost 1 base and 6 bases respectively, with 12 bases between them. The germline gives CDR1 LGHNA, CDR2 YSLEER. This clonotype was seen just once. The antigen is not known. The rearrangement uses TRBV4-3 and TRBJ1-2; D is possibly TRBD1 (5 bases). This sequence originates from a human donor in good health (CMV status not recorded). Some clones in this sample may be carry-over from other donors' samples. Sequenced material: PBMCs. This chain's CDR3 is CASSQAREGHGYTF. The CDR3 DNA is TGCGCCAGCAGCCAAGCCAGGGAGGGCCATGGCTACACCTTC.